This T cell receptor (beta chain) derives from a study of shared clonotypes between healthy human individuals. Study-wide context: Per-donor plates numbered three CD4 naive, three CD4 memory, two CD8 naive and one CD8 memory.

Remarks on this clone: Its antigen remains unknown.

Naive CD8 populations comprised CD45RO-negative cells positively selected for CCR7, excluding terminally differentiated effector memory CD45RA+ cells. Measured with immunoSEQ multiplex PCR; TCRdb has only the in-frame clones, and not every one. The sample lists some 1,900,000 clones, about 95% occurring once. The CDR3 totals 15 residues. V gave up 3 bases and J gave up 4 bases, with 12 bases separating them. Per germline, CDR1 PRHDT and CDR2 FYEKMQ (reference sequence). Study-wide results and caveats: Memory subsets generally showed smaller estimated richness than naive subsets did.

This receptor was taken from a man aged 18-30 years in good health. The chain uses TRBV13 and TRBJ2-2; D is possibly TRBD1 (7 bases). The sequenced material came from naive CD8+ T cells sorted from blood. The CDR3 DNA reads TGTGCCAGCAGCTTCCGGGGGACAGCCACCGGGGAGCTGTTTTTT. It yields the protein CASSFRGTATGELFF. The variable domain in full, completed from reference TRBV13 and TRBJ2-2, reads AAGVIQSPRHLIKEKRETATLKCYPIPRHDTVYWYQQGPGQDPQFLISFYEKMQSDKGSIPDRFSAQQFSDYHSELNMSSLELGDSALYFCASSFRGTATGELFFGEGSRLTVL.